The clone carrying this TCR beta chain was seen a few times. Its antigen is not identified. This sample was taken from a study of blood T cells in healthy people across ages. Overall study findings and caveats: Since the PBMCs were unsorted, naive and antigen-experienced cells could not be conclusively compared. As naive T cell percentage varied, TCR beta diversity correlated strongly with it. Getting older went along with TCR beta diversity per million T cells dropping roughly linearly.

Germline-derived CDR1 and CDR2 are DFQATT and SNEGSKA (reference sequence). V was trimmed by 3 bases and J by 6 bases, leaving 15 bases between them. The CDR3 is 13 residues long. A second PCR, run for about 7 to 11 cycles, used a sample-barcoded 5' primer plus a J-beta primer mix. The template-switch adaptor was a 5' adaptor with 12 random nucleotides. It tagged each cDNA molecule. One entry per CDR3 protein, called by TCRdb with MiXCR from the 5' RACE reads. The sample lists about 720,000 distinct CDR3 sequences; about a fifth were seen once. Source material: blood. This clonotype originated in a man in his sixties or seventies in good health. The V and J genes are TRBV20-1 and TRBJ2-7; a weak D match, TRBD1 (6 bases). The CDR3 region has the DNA TGCAGTGCTAGCCCAGGGGTGGGCCGCGAGCAGTACGTC. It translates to CSASPGVGREQYV.